This T cell receptor beta chain was captured by sequencing in a study of blood T cell repertoires in COVID-19. Study details: Researchers got acute and convalescent COVID-19 samples from the United States, Italy and Spain. T cells, B-cell-depleted T cells, or PBMCs provided the cDNA or gDNA that served as material.

Per germline, CDR1 SGHRS and CDR2 YFSETQ. Trimming at V came to 5 bases and at J to 5 bases, leaving 3 bases not matched to a gene. The CDR3 runs 13 residues. Original analysis: Reference gene primer amplification gave estimated nucleated cell counts. Produced via immunoSEQ multiplex PCR; TCRdb's table is partial and in-frame only. Clone size and the V and J calls come from that table; the DNA yielded D and trimming. This table has 150,000 to 200,000 clones, 70% to 85% appearing once. Seattle's enrolled individuals joined amid active infection and were then monitored longitudinally. The chain combines TRBV5-1 with TRBJ2-1; 8 bases fit TRBD2. The sequence was collected from a woman between 40 and 55 years old with COVID-19, enrolled during active disease. The sequencing input was peripheral blood. CDR3 sequence reads: CASRVSGNNEQFF. The CDR3 DNA follows: TGCGCCAGCAGAGTTAGCGGGAACAATGAGCAGTTCTTC.